These 32 T cell receptor beta chains share one sample of origin, sequenced in a study of blood T cell repertoires in COVID-19. The repertoire was sequenced with immunoSEQ multiplex PCR; TCRdb's copy has only in-frame clones and lacks some. Of about 240,000 clones detected, around 81% appear once; the ten largest clones hold roughly 2%. Sequencing input: peripheral blood. The origin of the receptors is a man aged 25-45 years who had recovered from COVID-19.

The J gene is TRBJ2-3, the V gene TRBV6-5; 10 bases map to TRBD2. The CDR3 spans 15 residues. V shed 1 base and J 11 bases; nucleotides not matched to a gene: 9. Germline CDR1 and CDR2: MNHEY and SVGAGI. The chain's CDR3 is CASSYLSGGALGQYF. CDR3 in DNA: TGTGCCAGCAGTTACTTAAGCGGGGGGGCCTTGGGGCAGTATTTT.

The count of this clone is one. V gene TRBV11-2 combines with J gene TRBJ2-3, with a tentative D call TRBD2 (5 bases). The germline gives CDR1 SGHAT, CDR2 FQNNGV. Trimming shortened V by 4 bases and J by 2 bases, and 13 bases separated the two germline ends. The CDR3 consists of 15 residues. The chain's CDR3 is CASSSGEGHTDTQYF. CDR3 coding DNA: TGTGCCAGCAGCTCAGGAGAGGGCCACACAGATACGCAGTATTTT.

The chain is built from TRBV18 and TRBJ2-5, with D possibly being TRBD1 (6 bases). V was shortened by 3 bases and J by 4 bases, with 15 bases between the two germline ends. CDR1 is KGHSH and CDR2 is LQKENI in the germline V gene. The CDR3 sequence is 15 residues long. CDR3 DNA sequence: TGTGCCAGCTCACCCGCGTTGGACAGTTCAGAGACCCAGTACTTC. Amino acids: CASSPALDSSETQYF.

The chain has TRBV4-1 and TRBJ1-2, with 8 positions matching TRBD1. The germline gives CDR1 MGHRA, CDR2 YSYEKL. CDR3 size: 16 residues. V trimming: 6 bases; J trimming: 1 base; junction bases outside the gene matches: 10. For the CDR3, the DNA is TGCGCCAGCAGACGAGTGACGGGACAGGTTAACTATGGCTACACCTTC. Protein: CASRRVTGQVNYGYTF.

The V call is TRBV4-1, the J call TRBJ1-4; D not certain. V was cut by 6 bases and J by 0 bases, with 11 bases left in between. Germline V gives CDR1 MGHRA, CDR2 YSYEKL. The length of the CDR3 is 15 residues. The CDR3 loop reads CASRRVITTNEKLFF. Here the CDR3 DNA reads TGCGCCAGCAGGCGAGTAATCACAACTAATGAAAAACTGTTTTTT.

V usage is TRBV2 and J usage is TRBJ1-1, with D maybe TRBD1 (5 bases). V was pared by 0 bases and J by 7 bases, with 12 bases between. The germline V gene encodes CDR1 SNHLY and CDR2 FYNNEI. The CDR3 covers 14 residues. The CDR3 DNA reads as TGTGCCAGCAGTGAAGCTGCGACAGCAAATGAAGCTTTCTTT. Translation: CASSEAATANEAFF.

The V gene is TRBV5-1, the J gene TRBJ2-7, with 9 bases that match TRBD1. The CDR3 consists of 13 residues. V lost 4 bases and J lost 5; bases outside the gene matches: 4. Germline V gene sequence: CDR1 SGHRS, CDR2 YFSETQ. CDR3 sequence (DNA): TGCGCCAGCAGCGGGGGACAGGGCCACGAGCAGTACTTC. Its translation: CASSGGQGHEQYF. Variable domain in full (rest from reference TRBV5-1 and TRBJ2-7): KAGVTQTPRYLIKTRGQQVTLSCSPISGHRSVSWYQQTPGQGLQFLFEYFSETQRNKGNFPGRFSGRQFSNSRSEMNVSTLELGDSALYLCASSGGQGHEQYFGPGTRLTVT.

This clone showed up just once. The rearrangement links TRBV4-1 to TRBJ2-2; a possible D gene is TRBD1 (5 bases). Trimming took 1 base from V and 1 from J, leaving 13 bases between them. CDR1 is MGHRA, CDR2 YSYEKL, per germline. The CDR3 is 17 residues long. The CDR3 DNA reads TGCGCCAGCAGCCAAGTGAACAGGTGGGAGAACACCGGGGAGCTGTTTTTT. Amino acid sequence: CASSQVNRWENTGELFF.

This clone was recorded only once. The chain has TRBV5-8 and TRBJ1-5; D is possibly TRBD1 (5 bases). V was clipped by 4 bases and J by 2 bases, with 13 bases between them. From germline, CDR1 is SGHTS and CDR2 YDEGEE. The CDR3 loop spans 15 amino acids. The CDR3 nucleotides are TGTGCCAGCAGCGGAGGGGTGGTTCGCAATCAGCCCCAGCATTTT. This sequence encodes CASSGGVVRNQPQHF.

With respect to this clone: The identical CDR3 is also encoded by other nucleotide sequences in the sample. V and J are TRBV12-3 or TRBV12-4 and TRBJ1-5; the D gene is possibly TRBD1 (5 bases). The CDR3 totals 13 residues. V was shortened by 6 bases and J by 5 bases, with 11 bases between the two germline ends. CDR3 sequence: CASSFQGDQPQHF. The CDR3 DNA sequence: TGTGCCAGCAGCTTTCAAGGGGATCAGCCCCAGCATTTT.

The chain uses TRBV5-1 and TRBJ1-2; unclear D gene. Between the trimmed V and J ends, which lost 0 bases and 8 bases, there was a span of 17 bases. The CDR3 contains 15 residues. Germline V gives CDR1 SGHRS, CDR2 YFSETQ. The CDR3 nucleotides read TGCGCCAGCAGCTTGGATTCCCCACTCCGAGGAGGCTACACCTTC. Translating it yields CASSLDSPLRGGYTF.

The chain employs TRBV7-9 and TRBJ2-7, with D maybe TRBD2 (5 bases). CDR1 is SEHNR and CDR2 is FQNEAQ in the germline V gene (reference sequence). The CDR3 consists of 12 residues. Trimming cost V 2 bases and J 6 bases, with 8 bases left between them. CDR3 residues: CASSLLAGEQYV. The CDR3 DNA is TGTGCCAGCAGCTTACTAGCCGGCGAGCAGTACGTC.

V usage is TRBV5-6 and J usage is TRBJ1-4, with TRBD1 matching over 7 bases. The germline V gene encodes CDR1 SGHDT and CDR2 YYEEEE. J was trimmed by 8 bases and V by 1 base; bases with no gene match: 5. This CDR3 has 14 amino acids. The CDR3 sequence: CASSLKGAGEKLFF. The CDR3 nucleotides read TGTGCCAGCAGCTTGAAGGGGGCGGGCGAAAAACTGTTTTTT. Full variable domain (missing parts from reference TRBV5-6 and TRBJ1-4): DAGVTQSPTHLIKTRGQQVTLRCSPKSGHDTVSWYQQALGQGPQFIFQYYEEEERQRGNFPDRFSGHQFPNYSSELNVNALLLGDSALYLCASSLKGAGEKLFFGSGTQLSVL.

The J gene is TRBJ1-4, the V gene TRBV19; 9 bases match TRBD1. In germline, CDR1 is LNHDA, CDR2 SQIVND (reference sequence). The V gene end was trimmed by 9 bases and the J gene end by 8 bases; junction bases not matched to a gene: 13. This CDR3 region has 15 residues. CDR3 sequence: CASQKQGARREKLFF. CDR3 bases: TGTGCCAGCCAAAAACAGGGGGCGCGGCGGGAAAAACTGTTTTTT.

The chain joins TRBV12-3 or TRBV12-4 to TRBJ2-5; D perhaps matches TRBD1 (5 bases). V lost 5 bases, J lost 5 bases, and 9 bases lay in between. This CDR3 contains 12 residues. The CDR3 is CASSGAMETQYF. CDR3 nucleotide sequence: TGTGCCAGCAGTGGGGCTATGGAGACCCAGTACTTC.

This clone turned up a few times. V is TRBV10-3 and J is TRBJ1-1; TRBD1 aligns across 7 bases. CDR1 ENHRY and CDR2 SYGVKD come from the germline V gene. V shed 4 bases and J 5 bases; nucleotides not matched to a gene: 7. This CDR3 contains 14 residues. The CDR3 here is CAISVKDRYTEAFF. The CDR3 bases are TGTGCCATCAGTGTAAAGGACAGGTATACTGAAGCTTTCTTT.

V gene TRBV7-9 combines with J gene TRBJ2-3, with D maybe TRBD2 (6 bases). There are 15 residues in the CDR3. V lost 4 bases to trimming and J lost 2 bases, with 13 bases between them. Germline lookup yields CDR1 SEHNR and CDR2 FQNEAQ (reference sequence). The CDR3 nucleotides are TGTGCCAGCAGCTCCGGCGGGATGTTCACAGATACGCAGTATTTT. Its protein product is CASSSGGMFTDTQYF.

The V and J genes are TRBV7-3 and TRBJ2-7, with 9 nucleotides matching TRBD2. Germline CDR1 reads SGHTA; CDR2 reads FQGTGA. CDR3 length: 12 residues. V shed 5 bases, J shed 6 bases, and the junction held 2 bases outside the gene matches. For the CDR3, the DNA is TGTGCCAGCAGCCAACTAGCGGGCGAGCAGTACTTC. Amino acid sequence: CASSQLAGEQYF.

The rearrangement links TRBV29-1 to TRBJ2-3, with D perhaps matching TRBD2 (6 bases). Germline loops: CDR1 SQVTM, CDR2 ANQGSEA. Trimming pared 0 bases from V and 0 bases from J, leaving 7 bases between. The CDR3 runs 14 residues. In nucleotides, the CDR3 is TGCAGCGTTGAAGACCGGGGGAGCACAGATACGCAGTATTTT. Translated, it gives CSVEDRGSTDTQYF.

The chain employs TRBV5-1 and TRBJ2-3; 7 nucleotides line up with TRBD1. Germline loops: CDR1 SGHRS, CDR2 YFSETQ. The CDR3 is 15 residues long. V shed 2 bases and J 2 bases; nucleotides not matched to a gene: 5. The CDR3 coding sequence is TGCGCCAGCAGCTTTCCGGGACAGTCCACAGATACGCAGTATTTT. This gives the protein CASSFPGQSTDTQYF.

The rearrangement joins TRBV5-1 to TRBJ2-2; weak D call: TRBD1 (6 bases). Deletions cut 5 bases from V and 3 bases from J, with 14 bases between. The CDR3 is 15 residues long. CDR1 and CDR2 from the germline V gene are SGHRS and YFSETQ. The CDR3 nucleotides read TGCGCCAGCAGTCCAGGGGATCGTGACACCGGGGAGCTGTTTTTT. This encodes CASSPGDRDTGELFF.

V and J are TRBV11-2 and TRBJ1-2, with a tentative D call TRBD1 (6 bases). This CDR3 spans 15 amino acids. V lost 5 bases, J lost 2 bases, and 15 bases lay in between. Germline loops: CDR1 SGHAT, CDR2 FQNNGV. Written as DNA, the CDR3 is TGTGCCAGCAGCGCCAGCCGGACAGTAAACTATGGCTACACCTTC. It codes for CASSASRTVNYGYTF.

The chain carries TRBV12-3 or TRBV12-4 and TRBJ1-4; D possibly corresponds to TRBD1 (5 bases). The CDR3 totals 13 residues. V was trimmed by 8 bases and J by 8 bases, leaving 15 bases between them. In DNA, the CDR3 is TGTGCCAGCGGGGGGACCGTCGACGAAAAACTGTTTTTT. The encoded protein is CASGGTVDEKLFF.

This chain links TRBV5-4 with TRBJ2-3; 9 positions agree with TRBD1. Germline assignment: CDR1 SGHNT and CDR2 YYREEE (reference sequence). There are 18 residues in the CDR3. The J segment lost 5 bases and the V segment lost 1 base, leaving 14 bases of the junction unmatched. The CDR3, as DNA: TGTGCCAGCAGCTTGTTTTGGACAGGGGAGACTTTTGGAGATACGCAGTATTTT. Translation: CASSLFWTGETFGDTQYF.

The gene calls are TRBV6-5 and TRBJ1-6; maybe TRBD1 (6 bases). V lost 6 bases and J lost 8, with 14 bases in between. Germline V CDR1 and CDR2: MNHEY, SVGAGI. The CDR3 has 14 residues. CDR3 sequence (DNA): TGTGCCAGCAGAGTGCAGGGGAGTTATTCACCCCTCCACTTT. Translated, it gives CASRVQGSYSPLHF.

V gene TRBV4-1 combines with J gene TRBJ2-3, with 8 positions matching TRBD2. V shed 3 bases and J 7 bases; nucleotides not matched to a gene: 18. The germline CDR1 and CDR2 sequences are MGHRA and YSYEKL. The CDR3 has 18 residues. CDR3 in amino acids: CASSHPFGGGPTRNTQYF. Written as DNA, the CDR3 is TGCGCCAGCAGCCACCCCTTCGGGGGGGGGCCAACCCGAAATACGCAGTATTTT.

The chain is built from TRBV18 and TRBJ1-3, with a tentative D call TRBD1 (6 bases). The V end was cut by 6 bases, the J end by 1 base, with 16 bases between. Germline V gives CDR1 KGHSH, CDR2 LQKENI. The CDR3 extends over 16 amino acids. The CDR3 loop reads CASSDGQGQSGNTIYF. The CDR3 nucleotides are TGTGCCAGCTCTGATGGGCAGGGGCAATCTGGAAACACCATATATTTT.

The table lists this clone with a count of one. The chain combines TRBV5-6 with TRBJ1-1; D is ambiguous. V was cut by 6 bases and J by 1 base, with 10 bases left in between. From germline, CDR1 is SGHDT and CDR2 YYEEEE. The CDR3 extends over 13 amino acids. CDR3 sequence reads: CASTPPGNTEAFF. For the CDR3, the DNA is TGTGCCAGCACCCCCCCCGGGAACACTGAAGCTTTCTTT.

The gene calls are TRBV7-8 and TRBJ1-1, with D tentatively TRBD1 (5 bases). Germline V gene sequence: CDR1 SGHVS, CDR2 FQNEAQ. V dropped 4 bases and J dropped 5 bases, with 17 bases sitting between them. This CDR3 has 15 residues. This CDR3 reads CASSSDPGSTTEAFF. The CDR3 nucleotides are TGTGCCAGCAGCTCGGACCCAGGGTCGACGACTGAAGCTTTCTTT.

The J gene is TRBJ2-1, the V gene TRBV9; D call uncertain. V lost 4 bases to trimming and J lost 0 bases, with 20 bases between them. The CDR3 consists of 18 residues. From germline, CDR1 is SGDLS and CDR2 YYNGEE. DNA for the CDR3: TGTGCCAGCAGCTCCCCGTACGGAGACTCACCCTCCTACAATGAGCAGTTCTTC. Amino acids: CASSSPYGDSPSYNEQFF.

This chain uses TRBV6-5 with TRBJ2-7; TRBD1 matches at 10 bases. The CDR3 contains 14 residues. From germline, CDR1 is MNHEY and CDR2 SVGAGI. Trimming removed 6 bases from V and 5 bases from J; junction bases left unmatched: 7. The CDR3, as DNA: TGTGCCAGCAGCCAGGACAGGGGGAACGACGAGCAGTACGTC. Residues: CASSQDRGNDEQYV.

This chain uses TRBV18 with TRBJ2-1; 13 bases align to TRBD2. From germline, CDR1 is KGHSH and CDR2 LQKENI. This CDR3 comprises 15 residues. V lost 4 bases, J lost 8 bases, and 5 bases stayed unmatched. CDR3 protein: CASSRLAGGSYEQFF. The CDR3 DNA reads as TGTGCCAGCTCACGACTAGCGGGGGGTTCGTATGAGCAGTTCTTC.